One and the same sample provided the 21 T cell receptor beta chains below, sequenced in a study of blood T cell repertoires in COVID-19. Using immunoSEQ multiplex PCR, the repertoire was profiled, and TCRdb retains in-frame clones only, with some absent. The data contain around 52,000 clones, around 80% of them singletons. The sequencing input was peripheral blood. Receptors were obtained from a woman aged 60 to 75 with acute or convalescent COVID-19.

This chain uses TRBV3-1 (or the pseudogene TRBV3-2) with TRBJ1-2; 8 bases align to TRBD1. From germline, CDR1 is LGHDT and CDR2 YNNKEL (reference sequence). Trimming cost V 3 bases and J 5 bases; bases outside gene matches: 8. This CDR3 is built from 15 residues. CDR3 sequence (DNA): TGTGCCAGCAGCCAGGACAGGGCCGGGGGATATGGCTACACCTTC. Its protein is CASSQDRAGGYGYTF.

This chain links TRBV3-1 (or the pseudogene TRBV3-2) with TRBJ1-6; D is possibly TRBD1 (6 bases). CDR1 LGHDT and CDR2 YNNKEL come from the germline V gene (reference sequence). CDR3 length: 15 residues. Trimming shortened V by 4 bases and J by 0 bases, and 7 bases separated the two germline ends. The CDR3 DNA sequence: TGTGCCAGCAGCCCAGGGGACTCCTATAATTCACCCCTCCACTTT. This codes for CASSPGDSYNSPLHF.

The chain employs TRBV9 and TRBJ2-1; 8 bases match TRBD2. V dropped 3 bases and J dropped 0; count of bases not matched to a gene: 2. The CDR3 consists of 15 residues. The germline V gene encodes CDR1 SGDLS and CDR2 YYNGEE. CDR3 loop: CASSAGGRSYNEQFF. Written as DNA, the CDR3 is TGTGCCAGCAGCGCGGGGGGGCGCTCCTACAATGAGCAGTTCTTC.

The chain combines TRBV6-5 with TRBJ2-2; tentatively, D is TRBD1 (5 bases). The germline V and J ends were trimmed by 5 bases and 4 bases, with 14 bases remaining between them. Germline V gives CDR1 MNHEY, CDR2 SVGAGI. There are 15 residues in the CDR3. CDR3 loop: CASSPIDSSTGELFF. In DNA, the CDR3 is TGTGCCAGCAGTCCAATCGACAGCTCCACCGGGGAGCTGTTTTTT.

This rearrangement joins TRBV6-2 or TRBV6-3 to TRBJ2-1; no clear D. The CDR3 is 15 residues long. CDR1 MNHEY and CDR2 SVGEGT come from the germline V gene. Trimming left V 7 bases short and J 2 bases short, with 15 bases between. The CDR3 loop reads CASTPERTTYNEQFF. DNA of the CDR3: TGTGCCAGCACCCCCGAGAGAACCACCTACAATGAGCAGTTCTTC.

This clone was detected a few times. V usage is TRBV7-3 and J usage is TRBJ1-1, with 7 bases fitting TRBD1. The germline V gene encodes CDR1 SGHTA and CDR2 FQGTGA. The CDR3 totals 12 residues. With 4 bases clipped from V and 10 bases from J, the junction kept 6 bases outside the gene matches. The CDR3 nucleotides are TGTGCCAGCAGCTCCCGGACAGGAACAGCTTTCTTT. Its protein is CASSSRTGTAFF.

The chain carries TRBV19 and TRBJ2-3, with D perhaps matching TRBD1 (5 bases). This CDR3 is 15 amino acids long. The germline V gene has CDR1 LNHDA and CDR2 SQIVND (reference sequence). V lost 1 base to trimming and J lost 2 bases, with 10 bases between them. The CDR3 spells CASSIGRGITDTQYF. CDR3 coding DNA: TGTGCCAGTAGTATAGGAAGGGGAATCACAGATACGCAGTATTTT.

The chain carries TRBV7-6 and TRBJ2-6; D is perhaps TRBD2 (5 bases). V was shortened by 5 bases and J by 2 bases, with 10 bases between the two germline ends. Germline lookup yields CDR1 SGHVS and CDR2 FNYEAQ. This CDR3 region has 15 residues. The CDR3: CASSTEGAGANVLTF. The CDR3 region has the DNA TGTGCCAGCAGCACAGAGGGCGCTGGGGCCAACGTCCTGACTTTC.

The J gene is TRBJ1-4, the V gene TRBV18; 11 bases are shared with TRBD1. Trimming removed 3 bases from V and 7 bases from J; junction bases left unmatched: 4. This CDR3 spans 15 amino acids. The germline CDR1 and CDR2 sequences are KGHSH and LQKENI. The CDR3 reads CASSPPGTGGEKLFF. DNA of the CDR3: TGTGCCAGCTCACCCCCCGGGACAGGGGGTGAAAAACTGTTTTTT. The variable domain in full, with the rest retrieved from reference TRBV18 and TRBJ1-4, is NAGVMQNPRHLVRRRGQEARLRCSPMKGHSHVYWYRQLPEEGLKFMVYLQKENIIDESGMPKERFSAEFPKEGPSILRIQQVVRGDSAAYFCASSPPGTGGEKLFFGSGTQLSVL.

This chain uses TRBV5-4 with TRBJ1-2; 8 bases match TRBD1. The CDR3 runs to 13 residues. V shed 3 bases, J shed 8 bases, and the junction held 6 bases outside the gene matches. CDR1 and CDR2 (germline): SGHNT, YYREEE (reference sequence). DNA of the CDR3: TGTGCCAGCAGCTCGGACAGGGCGGGAGGCTACACCTTC. It encodes CASSSDRAGGYTF. Full variable domain (remainder filled in from reference TRBV5-4 and TRBJ1-2): ETGVTQSPTHLIKTRGQQVTLRCSSQSGHNTVSWYQQALGQGPQFIFQYYREEENGRGNFPPRFSGLQFPNYSSELNVNALELDDSALYLCASSSDRAGGYTFGSGTRLTVV.

The V gene is TRBV18, the J gene TRBJ1-1; the D gene is possibly TRBD1 (6 bases). Deletions cut 3 bases from V and 5 bases from J, with 10 bases between. The CDR3 extends over 13 amino acids. Germline CDR1 is KGHSH and CDR2 is LQKENI. CDR3 amino acids: CASSPPGVTEAFF. The CDR3 DNA reads as TGTGCCAGCTCACCTCCAGGGGTAACTGAAGCTTTCTTT.

The V gene is TRBV19, the J gene TRBJ2-3, with D maybe TRBD2 (6 bases). Germline CDR1 LNHDA, CDR2 SQIVND (reference sequence). This CDR3 spans 13 amino acids. Trimming removed 5 bases at V and 7 bases at J, with 13 bases between. In nucleotides, the CDR3 is TGTGCCAGTAGTCGGGGGTTCGAGAATACGCAGTATTTT. This encodes CASSRGFENTQYF.

This rearrangement joins TRBV18 to TRBJ1-3; D is possibly TRBD1 (6 bases). Trimming stripped 4 bases from V and 2 bases from J, with 15 bases between. Germline V gene data show CDR1 as KGHSH and CDR2 as LQKENI. CDR3 length: 16 residues. The CDR3 DNA sequence: TGTGCCAGCTCACTCTCTGACAGGATCCCTGGAAACACCATATATTTT. Protein sequence: CASSLSDRIPGNTIYF.

This chain connects TRBV9 to TRBJ1-6; no reliable D call. The germline gives CDR1 SGDLS, CDR2 YYNGEE. Between the trimmed V and J ends, which lost 0 bases and 7 bases, there was a span of 11 bases. The CDR3 spans 15 residues. The DNA of the CDR3 is TGTGCCAGCAGCGTAGGTCCTCCTGTAAATTCACCCCTCCACTTT. Translation gives CASSVGPPVNSPLHF. Combining the CDR3 with reference TRBV9 and TRBJ1-6 gives the whole variable domain DSGVTQTPKHLITATGQRVTLRCSPRSGDLSVYWYQQSLDQGLQFLIQYYNGEERAKGNILERFSAQQFPDLHSELNLSSLELGDSALYFCASSVGPPVNSPLHFGNGTRLTVT.

This chain joins TRBV27 and TRBJ2-1; 10 bases align to TRBD1. Trimming at V came to 2 bases and at J to 6 bases, leaving 7 bases not matched to a gene. This CDR3 has 16 amino acids. Germline V lookup: CDR1 MNHEY, CDR2 SMNVEV (reference sequence). CDR3 nucleotides: TGTGCCAGCAGTTTACAGACGGGACAGGGGCTCAATGAGCAGTTCTTC. Translated, it gives CASSLQTGQGLNEQFF.

The rearrangement links TRBV5-1 to TRBJ2-7; D might be TRBD2 (5 bases). The CDR3 covers 14 residues. Trimming pared 2 bases from V and 1 base from J, leaving 10 bases between. Looked up from germline, CDR1 is SGHRS and CDR2 is YFSETQ. The CDR3 sequence: CASSLYAGSYEQYF. The CDR3 nucleotides are TGCGCCAGCAGCTTATATGCGGGTTCCTACGAGCAGTACTTC.

The gene calls are TRBV13 and TRBJ2-3, with a possible D match to TRBD1 (5 bases). This CDR3 spans 13 amino acids. Germline lookup yields CDR1 PRHDT and CDR2 FYEKMQ (reference sequence). V was cut by 4 bases and J by 5 bases, with 10 bases left in between. CDR3 bases: TGTGCCAGCAGCTCAAGAAGGGGAGATACGCAGTATTTT. It specifies CASSSRRGDTQYF.

The J gene is TRBJ2-2, the V gene TRBV2, with D maybe TRBD2 (6 bases). Germline lookup yields CDR1 SNHLY and CDR2 FYNNEI. V was trimmed by 2 bases and J by 6 bases, leaving 13 bases between them. The CDR3 is 15 residues long. CDR3 bases: TGTGCCAGCAGTGAACGGACACAGCGGGCCGGGGAGCTGTTTTTT. Its translation: CASSERTQRAGELFF.

The CDR3 DNA sequence: TGTGCCAGCAGCTTGGCCCCGGGACAGTCCTACGAGCAGTACTTC. Protein: CASSLAPGQSYEQYF. The genes are TRBV5-5 and TRBJ2-7; 7 positions agree with TRBD1. J gave up 1 base and V 0 bases, and 4 bases lay outside the gene matches. The germline gives CDR1 SGHKS, CDR2 YYEKEE (reference sequence). The CDR3 consists of 15 residues.

This chain links TRBV6-5 with TRBJ1-1; TRBD1 matches 7 bases. CDR3 length: 12 residues. From germline, CDR1 is MNHEY and CDR2 SVGAGI. Unmatched junction bases numbered 5, after V lost 6 bases and J lost 7 bases. CDR3 DNA sequence: TGTGCCAGCAGAGACAGGGCTGATGAAGCTTTCTTT. It is translated as CASRDRADEAFF.

The rearrangement uses TRBV10-1 and TRBJ2-3, with 7 bases that match TRBD2. This CDR3 comprises 14 residues. CDR1 is WNHNN and CDR2 is SYGVQD in the germline V gene (reference sequence). J gave up 4 bases and V 6 bases, and 7 bases lay outside the gene matches. The DNA for the CDR3 is TGCGCCAGCAGCCCCTCGGGGAGGGCAGATACGCAGTATTTT. Translated: CASSPSGRADTQYF.